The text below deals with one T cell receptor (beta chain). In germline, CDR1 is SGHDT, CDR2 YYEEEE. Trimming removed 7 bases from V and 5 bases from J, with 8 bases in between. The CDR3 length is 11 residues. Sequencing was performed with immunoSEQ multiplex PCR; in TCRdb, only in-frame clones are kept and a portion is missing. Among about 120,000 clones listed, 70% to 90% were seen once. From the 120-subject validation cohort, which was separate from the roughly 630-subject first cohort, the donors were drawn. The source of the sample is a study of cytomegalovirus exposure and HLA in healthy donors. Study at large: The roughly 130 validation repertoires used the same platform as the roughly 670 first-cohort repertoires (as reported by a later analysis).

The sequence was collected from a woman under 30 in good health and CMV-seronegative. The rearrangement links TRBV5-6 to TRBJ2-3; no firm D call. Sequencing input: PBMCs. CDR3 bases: TGTGCCAGCGAACTAAGAGATACGCAGTATTTT. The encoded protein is CASELRDTQYF.